Sequencing of this T cell receptor beta chain was carried out in a study of T cells in Graves' hyperthyroidism and ophthalmopathy. On the study more broadly: Peripheral blood specimens were obtained at initial diagnosis, prior to any treatment.

There are many counts of this clonotype. Its antigen is not identified. This sample holds PBMCs from 8.5 to 10 ml fresh peripheral blood. Study outcomes and limitations: Onset of ophthalmopathy came a median roughly 6.9 months after the model predicted it.

RNA transcripts gave rise to amplified TCR beta CDR3 regions. TCR CDR3 underwent first-round RT-PCR with the HTBI primer set. TCRdb reprocessed the multiplex PCR reads with MiXCR, giving one entry per CDR3 protein. Here the sample spans more than 500,000 distinct CDR3 sequences, about 14% being singletons. Germline V gene sequence: CDR1 SGHRS, CDR2 YFSETQ. V was clipped by 7 bases and J by 0 bases, with 15 bases between them. This CDR3 comprises 15 residues. V gene TRBV5-1 combines with J gene TRBJ2-3; D is undetermined. This clonotype originated in a woman in her thirties or forties with Graves' hyperthyroidism. Material: blood. The CDR3 protein is CASLLEQISTDTQYF. DNA for the CDR3: TGCGCCAGCTTATTGGAACAGATTAGCACAGATACGCAGTATTTT.